This entry lists 15 T cell receptor beta chains sequenced from one sample in a study of control samples from healthy donors and cancer patients. The table came from immunoSEQ multiplex PCR; TCRdb's copy has only in-frame clones and leaves some out. This sample has 60,000 to 80,000 clones, with 87% found just once. Sequenced material: blood. These receptors were obtained from a woman in her 50s in good health.

V and J are TRBV6-6 and TRBJ2-1, with no clear D. V was cut by 4 bases and J by 4 bases, with 8 bases left in between. The CDR3 spans 13 residues. From germline, CDR1 is MNHNY and CDR2 SVGAGI (reference sequence). The CDR3 reads CASSSTEYNEQFF. Written as DNA, the CDR3 is TGTGCCAGCAGTTCGACTGAATACAATGAGCAGTTCTTC.

The chain combines TRBV2 with TRBJ2-7; D gene unclear. Per germline, CDR1 SNHLY and CDR2 FYNNEI. This CDR3 comprises 13 residues. Trimming took off 6 bases at V and 3 bases at J, with 12 bases between the two ends. The CDR3 loop reads CASSAMMVYEQYF. CDR3 nucleotide sequence: TGTGCCAGCAGCGCTATGATGGTCTACGAGCAGTACTTC.

The chain recombines TRBV6-4 with TRBJ1-1; no definite D call. Germline assignment: CDR1 MRHNA and CDR2 SNTAGT. The CDR3 extends over 13 amino acids. The V end was cut by 4 bases, the J end by 0 bases, with 6 bases between. In DNA, the CDR3 is TGTGCCAGCAGTGGAGACATGAACACTGAAGCTTTCTTT. This sequence encodes CASSGDMNTEAFF.

The J gene is TRBJ2-1, the V gene TRBV5-1; TRBD2 matches 14 bases. The CDR3 is 17 amino acids. Germline V gene sequence: CDR1 SGHRS, CDR2 YFSETQ. The junction had 13 bases not matched to a gene; V was cut back by 4 bases and J by 10 bases. CDR3 sequence: CASSPTGTSGSQGEQFF. CDR3 DNA sequence: TGCGCCAGCAGCCCTACCGGGACTAGCGGGAGCCAGGGCGAGCAGTTCTTC. The full variable domain, with the rest looked up from reference TRBV5-1 and TRBJ2-1, is KAGVTQTPRYLIKTRGQQVTLSCSPISGHRSVSWYQQTPGQGLQFLFEYFSETQRNKGNFPGRFSGRQFSNSRSEMNVSTLELGDSALYLCASSPTGTSGSQGEQFFGPGTRLTVL.

The chain links TRBV18 to TRBJ2-2; 11 bases line up with TRBD2. CDR3 length: 16 amino acids. Per germline, CDR1 KGHSH and CDR2 LQKENI. V was clipped by 6 bases and J by 7 bases; unmatched bases: 10. The chain's CDR3 is CASSATSGENRGELFF. CDR3 DNA sequence: TGTGCCAGCTCGGCGACTAGCGGGGAGAATCGCGGGGAGCTGTTTTTT.

J is TRBJ2-1 and V is TRBV3-1 (or the pseudogene TRBV3-2); 10 bases are a match to TRBD2. CDR3 size: 16 residues. J gave up 5 bases and V 4 bases, and 8 bases lay outside the gene matches. Per the germline V gene, CDR1 is LGHDT and CDR2 is YNNKEL (reference sequence). The CDR3 loop is CASSPRASGSHNEQFF. CDR3 nucleotides: TGTGCCAGCAGCCCCCGCGCTAGCGGGAGCCACAATGAGCAGTTCTTC.

The chain links TRBV2 to TRBJ2-5; D unresolved. The CDR3 length is 14 residues. The V end lost 7 bases, the J end lost 1 base, and 13 bases lay between the germline ends. Germline V CDR1 and CDR2: SNHLY, FYNNEI. CDR3 sequence: CASTSLTPQETQYF. CDR3 sequence (DNA): TGTGCCAGCACCTCCTTAACCCCCCAAGAGACCCAGTACTTC.

The chain has TRBV7-9 and TRBJ2-2; maybe TRBD2 (5 bases). Trimming left V 11 bases short and J 5 bases short, with 9 bases between. Looked up from germline, CDR1 is SEHNR and CDR2 is FQNEAQ (reference sequence). This CDR3 contains 11 residues. The CDR3 DNA sequence: TGTGCCGTTAGGGAGACCGGGGAGCTGTTTTTT. The encoded protein is CAVRETGELFF.

The chain employs TRBV3-1 (or the pseudogene TRBV3-2) and TRBJ2-5, with D possibly being TRBD1 (5 bases). The germline CDR1 and CDR2 sequences are LGHDT and YNNKEL (reference sequence). Between the trimmed V and J ends, which lost 6 bases and 5 bases, there was a span of 10 bases. There are 12 residues in the CDR3. The CDR3 spells CASSIRAETQYF. The CDR3 region has the DNA TGTGCCAGCAGTATCAGGGCGGAGACCCAGTACTTC.

The genes are TRBV7-9 and TRBJ2-7; D call uncertain. Deletions cut 5 bases from V and 4 bases from J, with 9 bases between. CDR1 and CDR2 (germline): SEHNR, FQNEAQ (reference sequence). This CDR3 has 12 amino acids. The DNA of the CDR3 is TGTGCCAGCAGCAAACACCCTTACGAGCAGTACTTC. Translated: CASSKHPYEQYF.

The V gene is TRBV6-4, the J gene TRBJ2-1; 12 bases agree with TRBD2. CDR1 and CDR2 (germline): MRHNA, SNTAGT. J was trimmed by 8 bases and V by 6 bases; bases with no gene match: 8. The CDR3 contains 15 residues. The CDR3 protein is CASRKTSGSSYEQFF. The CDR3 bases are TGTGCCAGCAGGAAGACTAGCGGGAGTTCCTATGAGCAGTTCTTC.

The chain joins TRBV6-5 to TRBJ1-1; D is unclear. Germline CDR1 and CDR2: MNHEY and SVGAGI. The CDR3 is 12 amino acids. V was pared by 10 bases and J by 4 bases, with 13 bases between. CDR3 residues: CAISVEFTEAFF. CDR3 bases: TGTGCCATAAGCGTCGAGTTCACTGAAGCTTTCTTT.

The chain couples TRBV24-1 to TRBJ2-3; D remains ambiguous. The CDR3 totals 17 residues. CDR1 is KGHDR, CDR2 SFDVKD, per germline. The V end was cut by 1 base, the J end by 0 bases, with 13 bases between. CDR3 in DNA: TGTGCCACCAGTGATTTCGCCAAAGGAGTTAGCACAGATACGCAGTATTTT. Translating gives CATSDFAKGVSTDTQYF.

The chain uses TRBV10-3 and TRBJ2-3, with D tentatively TRBD1 or TRBD2 (6 bases each). The CDR3 length is 13 residues. V lost 8 bases to trimming and J lost 4 bases, with 13 bases between them. Germline values: CDR1 ENHRY, CDR2 SYGVKD. This CDR3 reads CAILRGESDTQYF. The CDR3 bases are TGTGCCATCCTAAGGGGGGAGTCAGATACGCAGTATTTT.

This clone was seen a handful of times. Given the absence of the conserved phenylalanine or tryptophan at the CDR3 end, a read error is likely. The limits of the CDR3 on the DNA are not certain, so only TCRdb's listed CDR3 is given. This chain connects TRBV6-1 to TRBJ2-3. CDR1 is MNHNS, CDR2 SASEGT, per germline. The CDR3 adds up to 16 amino acids, both ends counted. This CDR3 is CASSEGVGGAEKRWRI.